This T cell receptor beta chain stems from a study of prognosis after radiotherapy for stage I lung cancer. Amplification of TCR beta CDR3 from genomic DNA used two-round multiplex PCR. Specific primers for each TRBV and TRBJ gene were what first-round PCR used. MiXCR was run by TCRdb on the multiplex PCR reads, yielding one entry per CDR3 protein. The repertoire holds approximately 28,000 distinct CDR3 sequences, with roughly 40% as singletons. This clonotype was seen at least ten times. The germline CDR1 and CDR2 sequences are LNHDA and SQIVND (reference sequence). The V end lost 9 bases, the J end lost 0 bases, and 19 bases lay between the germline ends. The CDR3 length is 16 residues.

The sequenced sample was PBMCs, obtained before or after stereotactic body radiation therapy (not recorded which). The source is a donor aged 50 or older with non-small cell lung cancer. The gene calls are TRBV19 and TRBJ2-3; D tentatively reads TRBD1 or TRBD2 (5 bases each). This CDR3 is CASARELGVSTDTQYF. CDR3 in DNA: TGTGCCAGCGCGCGAGAGTTGGGGGTTAGCACAGATACGCAGTATTTT.